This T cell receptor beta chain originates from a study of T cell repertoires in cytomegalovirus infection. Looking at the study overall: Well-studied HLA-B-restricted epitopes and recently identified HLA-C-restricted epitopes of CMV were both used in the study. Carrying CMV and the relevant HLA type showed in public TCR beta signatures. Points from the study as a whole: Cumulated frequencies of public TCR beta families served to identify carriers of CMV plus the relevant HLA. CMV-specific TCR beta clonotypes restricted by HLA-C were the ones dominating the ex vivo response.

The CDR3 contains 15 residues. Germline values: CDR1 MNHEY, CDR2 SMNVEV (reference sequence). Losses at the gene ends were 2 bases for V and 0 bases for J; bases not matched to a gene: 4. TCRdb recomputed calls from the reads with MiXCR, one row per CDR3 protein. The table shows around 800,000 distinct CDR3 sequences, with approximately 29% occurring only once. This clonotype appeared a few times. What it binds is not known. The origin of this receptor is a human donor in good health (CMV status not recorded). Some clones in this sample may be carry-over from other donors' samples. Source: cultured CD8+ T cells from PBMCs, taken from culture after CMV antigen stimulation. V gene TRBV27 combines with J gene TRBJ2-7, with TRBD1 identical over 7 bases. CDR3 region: CASSLGQDSSYEQYF. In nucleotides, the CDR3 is TGTGCCAGCAGTTTAGGACAGGACAGCTCCTACGAGCAGTACTTC.